Below, 25 T cell receptor beta chains from the same sample are listed, as sequenced in a study of blood T cell repertoires in COVID-19. The data were produced by immunoSEQ multiplex PCR, yet TCRdb's version contains in-frame clones alone and is incomplete. The table includes a few hundred thousand clones, approximately 80% detected once. Sequencing input: peripheral blood. These receptors were collected from a man aged 45-60 years with active or convalescent COVID-19.

This clone was picked up a small number of times. V usage is TRBV5-1 and J usage is TRBJ1-6; 7 nucleotides line up with TRBD1. The CDR3 runs 14 residues. Germline V gene data show CDR1 as SGHRS and CDR2 as YFSETQ. The ends lost 0 bases at V and 7 bases at J; junction bases unmatched: 1. The DNA of the CDR3 is TGCGCCAGCAGCTTGGAACAGGGGAATTCACCCCTCCACTTT. Residues: CASSLEQGNSPLHF.

This clone was recorded a few times. The chain carries TRBV28 and TRBJ1-3; TRBD1 might be the D (6 bases). CDR3 size: 16 residues. Trimming removed 6 bases at V and 4 bases at J, with 19 bases between. Germline V lookup: CDR1 MDHEN, CDR2 SYDVKM. In DNA, the CDR3 is TGTGCCAGCAGAACAGGGAGAGGCTCGGCAGGAAACACCATATATTTT. Translation gives CASRTGRGSAGNTIYF.

V gene TRBV3-1 (or the pseudogene TRBV3-2) combines with J gene TRBJ1-1; D unresolved. V was shortened by 5 bases and J by 1 base, with 8 bases between the two germline ends. This CDR3 region has 13 residues. The germline V gene has CDR1 LGHDT and CDR2 YNNKEL (reference sequence). CDR3 coding DNA: TGTGCCAGCAGCTCGGTCGCGAACACTGAAGCTTTCTTT. It specifies CASSSVANTEAFF.

This clone occurred once. The chain recombines TRBV5-1 with TRBJ1-1; the match to TRBD1 covers 7 bases. The germline gives CDR1 SGHRS, CDR2 YFSETQ. J lost 4 bases, V lost 4 bases, and 10 bases had no gene match. This CDR3 comprises 15 residues. The CDR3 DNA is TGCGCCAGCAGCCTGTCGACAGGGAGTCTCACTGAAGCTTTCTTT. It translates to CASSLSTGSLTEAFF.

V gene TRBV29-1 combines with J gene TRBJ2-3; 10 bases are a match to TRBD2. The CDR3 length is 16 residues. CDR1 SQVTM and CDR2 ANQGSEA come from the germline V gene. With V trimmed by 3 bases and J by 5 bases, 11 bases remained unmatched. This chain's CDR3 is CSVEVLAGPGEDTQYF. The CDR3 nucleotides are TGCAGCGTTGAGGTACTAGCGGGACCTGGAGAAGATACGCAGTATTTT.

The V and J genes are TRBV5-5 and TRBJ1-6; possibly TRBD1 for D (6 bases). V lost 0 bases, J lost 8 bases, and 9 bases lay in between. The CDR3 length is 14 residues. The germline V gene encodes CDR1 SGHKS and CDR2 YYEKEE (reference sequence). CDR3 protein: CASSLGGGDSPLHF. The CDR3 coding sequence is TGTGCCAGCAGCTTGGGAGGGGGTGATTCACCCCTCCACTTT.

Note on this clone: The identical CDR3 is also encoded by other nucleotide sequences in the sample. The V gene is TRBV7-2, the J gene TRBJ2-3; the D is unclear. The V end lost 2 bases, the J end lost 1 base, and 4 bases lay between the germline ends. The CDR3 extends over 13 amino acids. Germline values: CDR1 SGHTA, CDR2 FQGNSA. In DNA, the CDR3 is TGTGCCAGCAGCTTACCAGGCACAGATACGCAGTATTTT. This codes for CASSLPGTDTQYF.

V usage is TRBV10-3 and J usage is TRBJ1-4; D may be TRBD1 (5 bases). With 6 bases removed from V and 0 bases from J, the gap between germline ends came to 14 bases. This CDR3 is 16 amino acids long. In germline, CDR1 is ENHRY, CDR2 SYGVKD. The CDR3 DNA reads as TGTGCCATCAGCGAAGACAGTACCGCAACTAATGAAAAACTGTTTTTT. This translates into CAISEDSTATNEKLFF.

This sequence joins TRBV29-1 and TRBJ1-5, with D possibly TRBD1 on 5 matching bases. Germline V gene data show CDR1 as SQVTM and CDR2 as ANQGSEA. There are 15 residues in the CDR3. V gave up 4 bases and J gave up 3 bases, with 16 bases separating them. CDR3 DNA sequence: TGCAGCGTTGTCTCGGGGGACGGACACAATCAGCCCCAGCATTTT. This encodes CSVVSGDGHNQPQHF.

This chain uses TRBV12-5 with TRBJ2-2; the match to TRBD2 covers 7 bases. The CDR3 has 14 residues. Per the germline V gene, CDR1 is LGHNT and CDR2 is FRNRAP. The V gene end was trimmed by 4 bases and the J gene end by 5 bases; junction bases not matched to a gene: 4. Here the CDR3 reads CASGWEGDTGELFF. DNA of the CDR3: TGTGCTAGTGGTTGGGAGGGTGATACCGGGGAGCTGTTTTTT.

The V and J genes are TRBV7-3 and TRBJ2-2; 7 bases fit TRBD1. After removal of 5 bases from V and 0 bases from J, the junction contained 3 bases not matched to a gene. Germline V gene sequence: CDR1 SGHTA, CDR2 FQGTGA. This CDR3 contains 15 residues. The CDR3 spells CASSLGTANTGELFF. CDR3 nucleotides: TGTGCCAGCAGCCTAGGGACAGCGAACACCGGGGAGCTGTTTTTT.

This chain uses TRBV2 with TRBJ2-3; 7 bases map to TRBD2. Unmatched junction bases numbered 9, after V lost 4 bases and J lost 5 bases. This CDR3 contains 15 residues. Germline CDR1 is SNHLY and CDR2 is FYNNEI. The DNA for the CDR3 is TGTGCCAGCAGTGGAGGGCTAGCGGAGGAAGATACGCAGTATTTT. Its translation: CASSGGLAEEDTQYF.

This clone was observed a few times. The genes are TRBV10-2 and TRBJ1-2, with D possibly TRBD1 on 6 matching bases. The V and J ends lost 8 bases and 3 bases respectively, with 22 bases between them. CDR1 WSHSY and CDR2 SAAADI come from the germline V gene. The CDR3 spans 16 residues. This chain's CDR3 is CASGRRGVAGDYGYTF. The CDR3 nucleotides read TGCGCCAGCGGGCGTCGAGGCGTCGCAGGGGACTATGGCTACACCTTC.

This rearrangement joins TRBV5-1 to TRBJ2-2; weak D call: TRBD1 (5 bases). Trimming shortened V by 0 bases and J by 6 bases, and 9 bases separated the two germline ends. The length of the CDR3 is 14 residues. The V gene's germline CDR1 is SGHRS and CDR2 YFSETQ. DNA of the CDR3: TGCGCCAGCAGCTTGGGGACATTCGCCGGGGAGCTGTTTTTT. It is translated as CASSLGTFAGELFF. The whole variable domain, filled in from reference TRBV5-1 and TRBJ2-2, reads KAGVTQTPRYLIKTRGQQVTLSCSPISGHRSVSWYQQTPGQGLQFLFEYFSETQRNKGNFPGRFSGRQFSNSRSEMNVSTLELGDSALYLCASSLGTFAGELFFGEGSRLTVL.

The chain is built from TRBV12-3 or TRBV12-4 and TRBJ2-5; TRBD2 might be the D (6 bases). Trimming pared 6 bases from V and 3 bases from J, leaving 11 bases between. There are 13 residues in the CDR3. The DNA of the CDR3 is TGTGCCAGCAGGGCGGGACGTAAAGAGACCCAGTACTTC. Translation gives CASRAGRKETQYF.

The rearrangement uses TRBV29-1 and TRBJ2-3; TRBD1 agrees at 9 bases. There are 12 residues in the CDR3. J lost 1 base, V lost 7 bases, and 0 bases had no gene match. Germline V lookup: CDR1 SQVTM, CDR2 ANQGSEA. DNA for the CDR3: TGCAGCGGGACAGGGGGCACAGATACGCAGTATTTT. It specifies CSGTGGTDTQYF.

Here the CDR3 DNA reads TGTGCCAGCAGCGTTGGTGCTAGCGCAAACAATGAGCAGTTCTTC. Protein sequence: CASSVGASANNEQFF. The chain links TRBV9 to TRBJ2-1, with D possibly TRBD2 on 6 matching bases. The V end was cut by 2 bases, the J end by 5 bases, with 14 bases between. The CDR3 is made up of 15 amino acids. CDR1 and CDR2 from the germline V gene are SGDLS and YYNGEE.

The CDR3 DNA reads as TGTGCCAGCAGGTCCGGGACAGCATACGAGCAGTACTTC. This codes for CASRSGTAYEQYF. The chain has TRBV2 and TRBJ2-7; 7 bases agree with TRBD1. With V trimmed by 6 bases and J by 4 bases, 6 bases remained unmatched. CDR1 is SNHLY, CDR2 FYNNEI, per germline. This CDR3 spans 13 amino acids.

The DNA of the CDR3 is TGTGCCAGCTCGCCCCAGGGTTCGGGTGAAAAACTGTTTTTT. This translates into CASSPQGSGEKLFF. The chain carries TRBV18 and TRBJ1-4; a possible D gene is TRBD1 (5 bases). Germline CDR1 reads KGHSH; CDR2 reads LQKENI. V was trimmed by 6 bases and J by 7 bases, leaving 15 bases between them. The CDR3 consists of 14 residues.

The V and J genes are TRBV2 and TRBJ2-7; D gene uncertain. V lost 6 bases and J lost 4, with 10 bases in between. Germline V gives CDR1 SNHLY, CDR2 FYNNEI. The CDR3 contains 12 residues. CDR3 sequence: CASSSDSYEQYV. CDR3 DNA sequence: TGTGCCAGCAGCTCCGACTCGTACGAGCAGTACGTC.

Only a few counts were recorded for this clone. This chain links TRBV2 with TRBJ2-5, with 11 bases aligning to TRBD1. CDR1 SNHLY and CDR2 FYNNEI come from the germline V gene. J was trimmed by 2 bases and V by 4 bases; bases with no gene match: 0. The CDR3 length is 14 residues. Written as DNA, the CDR3 is TGTGCCAGCAGTGGGGACAGGGGGCAAGAGACCCAGTACTTC. Its protein product is CASSGDRGQETQYF.

V and J are TRBV9 and TRBJ2-5; 8 positions match TRBD2. There are 17 residues in the CDR3. The V gene end was trimmed by 0 bases and the J gene end by 2 bases; junction bases not matched to a gene: 9. The V gene's germline CDR1 is SGDLS and CDR2 YYNGEE. The CDR3: CASSVADRREAQETQYF. The CDR3 coding sequence is TGTGCCAGCAGCGTAGCGGATCGGCGGGAGGCACAAGAGACCCAGTACTTC.

This clone occurred a few times. The rearrangement uses TRBV28 and TRBJ2-7; 14 bases are shared with TRBD2. Germline V gene sequence: CDR1 MDHEN, CDR2 SYDVKM. The CDR3 extends over 16 amino acids. V shed 5 bases, J shed 6 bases, and the junction held 9 bases outside the gene matches. Written as DNA, the CDR3 is TGTGCCAGCAGTCCCGGGACTAGCGGGAGACCCCCCGAGCAGTACTTC. Protein: CASSPGTSGRPPEQYF.

The V gene is TRBV5-1, the J gene TRBJ2-3, with 10 bases matching TRBD2. The V gene end was trimmed by 0 bases and the J gene end by 6 bases; junction bases not matched to a gene: 4. Germline-derived CDR1 and CDR2 are SGHRS and YFSETQ. This CDR3 has 15 amino acids. CDR3 DNA sequence: TGCGCCAGCAGCTTGGGGCTAGCGGGAGTGGATACGCAGTATTTT. Its protein product is CASSLGLAGVDTQYF.

This clone was seen just once. This chain joins TRBV13 and TRBJ2-1; maybe TRBD2 (6 bases). The germline V gene has CDR1 PRHDT and CDR2 FYEKMQ (reference sequence). The V and J ends lost 5 bases and 5 bases respectively, with 25 bases between them. The CDR3 has 18 residues. The CDR3, as DNA: TGTGCCAGCAGCCTAAACCCATTTCTCCGGGAGAACGACAATGAGCAGTTCTTC. It specifies CASSLNPFLRENDNEQFF.